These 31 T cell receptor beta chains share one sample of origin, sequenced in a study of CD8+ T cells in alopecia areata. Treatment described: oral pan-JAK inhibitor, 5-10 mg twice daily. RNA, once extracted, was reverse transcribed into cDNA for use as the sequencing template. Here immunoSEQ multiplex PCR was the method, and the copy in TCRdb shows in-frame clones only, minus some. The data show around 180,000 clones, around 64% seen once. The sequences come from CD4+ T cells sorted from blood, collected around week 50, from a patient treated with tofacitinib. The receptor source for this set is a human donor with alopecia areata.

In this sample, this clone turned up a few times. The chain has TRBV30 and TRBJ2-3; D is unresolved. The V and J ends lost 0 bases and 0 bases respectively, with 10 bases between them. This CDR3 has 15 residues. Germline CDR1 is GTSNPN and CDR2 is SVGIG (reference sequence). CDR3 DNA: TGTGCCTGGAGTGTGGCAGTCACTAGCACAGATACGCAGTATTTT. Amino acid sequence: CAWSVAVTSTDTQYF. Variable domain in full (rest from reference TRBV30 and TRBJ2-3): SQTIHQWPATLVQPVGSPLSLECTVEGTSNPNLYWYRQAAGRGLQLLFYSVGIGQISSEVPQNLSASRPQDRQFILSSKKLLLSDSGFYLCAWSVAVTSTDTQYFGPGTRLTVL.

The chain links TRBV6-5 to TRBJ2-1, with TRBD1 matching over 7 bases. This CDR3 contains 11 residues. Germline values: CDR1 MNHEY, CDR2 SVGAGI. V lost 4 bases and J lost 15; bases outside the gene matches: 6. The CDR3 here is CASSSPGGVFF. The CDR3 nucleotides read TGTGCCAGCAGTTCCCCAGGGGGTGTGTTCTTC.

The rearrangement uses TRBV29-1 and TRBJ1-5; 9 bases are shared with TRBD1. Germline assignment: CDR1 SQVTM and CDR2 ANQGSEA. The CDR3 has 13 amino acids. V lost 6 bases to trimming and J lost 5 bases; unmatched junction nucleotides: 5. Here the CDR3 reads CSVGTGRDQPQHF. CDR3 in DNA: TGCAGCGTCGGGACAGGGCGAGATCAGCCCCAGCATTTT.

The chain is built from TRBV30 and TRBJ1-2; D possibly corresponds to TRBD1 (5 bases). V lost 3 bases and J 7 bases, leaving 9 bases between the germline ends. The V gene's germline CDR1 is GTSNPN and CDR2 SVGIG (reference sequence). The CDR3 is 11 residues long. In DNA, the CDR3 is TGTGCCTGGAGGGCAGGGCCTGGCTACACCTTC. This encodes CAWRAGPGYTF.

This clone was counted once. The CDR3 DNA sequence: TGTGCCAGCGGAATAAGGGGGGCCACCTATGGCTACACCTTC. It specifies CASGIRGATYGYTF. The chain carries TRBV6-5 and TRBJ1-2, with a possible D match to TRBD1 (6 bases). With 8 bases removed from V and 4 bases from J, the gap between germline ends came to 17 bases. Germline assignment: CDR1 MNHEY and CDR2 SVGAGI. The CDR3 runs 14 residues.

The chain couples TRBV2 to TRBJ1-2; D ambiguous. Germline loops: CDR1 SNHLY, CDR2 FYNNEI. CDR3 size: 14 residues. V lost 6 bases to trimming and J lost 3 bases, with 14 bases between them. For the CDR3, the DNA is TGTGCCAGCAGAAACCTCGACATGTACTATGGCTACACCTTC. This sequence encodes CASRNLDMYYGYTF.

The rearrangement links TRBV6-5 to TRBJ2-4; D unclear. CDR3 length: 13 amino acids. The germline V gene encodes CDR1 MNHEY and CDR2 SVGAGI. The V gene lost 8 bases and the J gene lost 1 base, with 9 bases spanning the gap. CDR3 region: CASRFAAKNIQYF. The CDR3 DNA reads TGTGCCAGCCGGTTTGCGGCCAAAAACATTCAGTACTTC.

Here the CDR3 DNA reads TGTGCCAGCAGCCAACAGGTTCGCTCCTACGAGCAGTACTTC. Amino acids: CASSQQVRSYEQYF. V and J are TRBV11-2 and TRBJ2-7; perhaps TRBD1 as D (5 bases). CDR1 is SGHAT and CDR2 is FQNNGV in the germline V gene. CDR3 size: 14 residues. With 5 bases removed from V and 0 bases from J, the gap between germline ends came to 11 bases.

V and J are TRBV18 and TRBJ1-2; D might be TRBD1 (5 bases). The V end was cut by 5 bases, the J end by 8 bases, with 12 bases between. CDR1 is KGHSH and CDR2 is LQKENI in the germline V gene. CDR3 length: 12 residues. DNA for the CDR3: TGTGCCAGCTCATCAGGGAAAAAAGGCTACACCTTC. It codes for CASSSGKKGYTF.

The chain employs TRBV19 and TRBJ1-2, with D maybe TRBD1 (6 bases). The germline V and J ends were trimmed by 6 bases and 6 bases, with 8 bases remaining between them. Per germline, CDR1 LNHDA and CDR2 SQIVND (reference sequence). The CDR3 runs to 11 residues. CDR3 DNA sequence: TGTGCCAGTAGACAGGGAGATGGCTACACCTTC. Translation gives CASRQGDGYTF.

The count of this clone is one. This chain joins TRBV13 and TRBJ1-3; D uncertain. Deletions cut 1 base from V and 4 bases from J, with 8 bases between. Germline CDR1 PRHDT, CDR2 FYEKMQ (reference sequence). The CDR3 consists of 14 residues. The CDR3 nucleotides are TGTGCCAGCAGCTTAGTAACAGTAGGAAACACCATATATTTT. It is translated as CASSLVTVGNTIYF.

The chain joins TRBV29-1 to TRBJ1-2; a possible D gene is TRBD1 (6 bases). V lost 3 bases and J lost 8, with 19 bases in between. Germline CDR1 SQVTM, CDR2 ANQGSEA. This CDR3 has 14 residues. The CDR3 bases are TGCAGCGTTGATCGTCGTCAGGGGAGCAACGGCTACACCTTC. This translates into CSVDRRQGSNGYTF.

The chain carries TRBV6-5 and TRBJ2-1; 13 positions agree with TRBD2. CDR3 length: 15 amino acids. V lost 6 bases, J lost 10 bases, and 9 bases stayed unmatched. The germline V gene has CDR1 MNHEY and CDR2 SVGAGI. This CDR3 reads CASREGLAGMQEQFF. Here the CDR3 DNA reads TGTGCCAGCAGAGAGGGACTAGCGGGGATGCAGGAGCAGTTCTTC.

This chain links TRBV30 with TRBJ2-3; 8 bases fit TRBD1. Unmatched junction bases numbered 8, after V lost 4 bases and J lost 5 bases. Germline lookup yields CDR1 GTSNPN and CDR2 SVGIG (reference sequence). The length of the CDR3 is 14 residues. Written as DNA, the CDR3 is TGTGCCTGGAAGGAGCAGGGGGCTGGAGATACGCAGTATTTT. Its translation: CAWKEQGAGDTQYF.

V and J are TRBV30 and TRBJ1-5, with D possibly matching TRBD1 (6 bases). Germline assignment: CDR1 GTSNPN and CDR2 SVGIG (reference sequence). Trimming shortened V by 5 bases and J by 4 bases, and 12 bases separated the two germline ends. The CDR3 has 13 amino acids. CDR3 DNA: TGTGCCTGGGCGGCAGGGGATAATCAGCCCCAGCATTTT. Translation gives CAWAAGDNQPQHF.

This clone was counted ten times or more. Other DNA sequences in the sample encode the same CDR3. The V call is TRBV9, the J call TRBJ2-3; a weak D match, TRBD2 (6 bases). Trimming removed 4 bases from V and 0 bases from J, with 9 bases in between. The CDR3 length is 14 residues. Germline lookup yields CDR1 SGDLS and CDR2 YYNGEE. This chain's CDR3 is CASSMGGSTDTQYF. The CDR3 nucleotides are TGTGCCAGCAGCATGGGGGGAAGCACAGATACGCAGTATTTT.

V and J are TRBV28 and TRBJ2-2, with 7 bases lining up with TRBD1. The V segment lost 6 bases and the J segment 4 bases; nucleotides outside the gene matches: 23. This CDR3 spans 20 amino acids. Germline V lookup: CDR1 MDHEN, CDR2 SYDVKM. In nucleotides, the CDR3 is TGTGCCAGCAGGGGATTCGGCTTACCCCGACAGGGACGGGGCACCGGGGAGCTGTTTTTT. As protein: CASRGFGLPRQGRGTGELFF.

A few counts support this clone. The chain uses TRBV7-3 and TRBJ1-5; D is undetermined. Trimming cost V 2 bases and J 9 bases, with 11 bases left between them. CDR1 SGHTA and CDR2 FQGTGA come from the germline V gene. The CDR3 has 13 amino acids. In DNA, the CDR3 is TGTGCCAGCAGCTTACGGGCCGACGGGCCCCAGCATTTT. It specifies CASSLRADGPQHF.

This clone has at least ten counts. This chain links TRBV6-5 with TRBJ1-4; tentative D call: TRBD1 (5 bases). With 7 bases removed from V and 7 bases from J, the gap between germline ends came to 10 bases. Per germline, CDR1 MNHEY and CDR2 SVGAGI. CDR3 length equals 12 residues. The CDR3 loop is CASTGAGEKLFF. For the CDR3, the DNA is TGTGCCAGCACCGGGGCCGGTGAAAAACTGTTTTTT.

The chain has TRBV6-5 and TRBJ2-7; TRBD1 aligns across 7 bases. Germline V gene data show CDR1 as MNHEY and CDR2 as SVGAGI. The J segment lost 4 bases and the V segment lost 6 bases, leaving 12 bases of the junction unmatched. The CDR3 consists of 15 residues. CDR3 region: CASSLLRGNEYEQYF. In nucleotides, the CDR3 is TGTGCCAGCAGCCTCCTCAGGGGGAACGAGTACGAGCAGTACTTC.

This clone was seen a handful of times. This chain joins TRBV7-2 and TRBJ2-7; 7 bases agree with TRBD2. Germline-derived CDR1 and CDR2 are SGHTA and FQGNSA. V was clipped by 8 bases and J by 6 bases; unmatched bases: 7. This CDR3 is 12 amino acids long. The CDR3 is CASRGRGVEQYF. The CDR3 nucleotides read TGTGCCAGCCGCGGCCGGGGGGTCGAGCAGTACTTC.

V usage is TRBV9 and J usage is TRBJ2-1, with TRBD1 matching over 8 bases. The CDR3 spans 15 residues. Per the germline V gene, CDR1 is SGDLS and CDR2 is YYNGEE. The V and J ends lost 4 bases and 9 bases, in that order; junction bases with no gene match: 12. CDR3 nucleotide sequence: TGTGCCAGCAGCATCGGACAGGGCTCACAGGGTGAGCAGTTCTTC. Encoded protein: CASSIGQGSQGEQFF.

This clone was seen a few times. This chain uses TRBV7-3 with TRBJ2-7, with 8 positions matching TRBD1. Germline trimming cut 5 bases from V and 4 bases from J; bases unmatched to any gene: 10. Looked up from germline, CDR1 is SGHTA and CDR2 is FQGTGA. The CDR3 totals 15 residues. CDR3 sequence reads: CASSVTGGSRYEQYF. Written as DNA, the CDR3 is TGTGCCAGCAGCGTCACAGGGGGAAGTAGGTACGAGCAGTACTTC. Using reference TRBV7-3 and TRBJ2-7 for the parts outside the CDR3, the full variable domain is GAGVSQTPSNKVTEKGKYVELRCDPISGHTALYWYRQSLGQGPEFLIYFQGTGAADDSGLPNDRFFAVRPEGSVSTLKIQRTERGDSAVYLCASSVTGGSRYEQYFGPGTRLTVT.

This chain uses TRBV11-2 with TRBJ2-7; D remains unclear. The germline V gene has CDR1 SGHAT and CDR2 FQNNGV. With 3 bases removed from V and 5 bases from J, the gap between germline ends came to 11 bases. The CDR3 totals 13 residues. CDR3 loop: CASSFARLNEQYF. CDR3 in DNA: TGTGCCAGCAGCTTCGCTAGGCTTAACGAGCAGTACTTC.

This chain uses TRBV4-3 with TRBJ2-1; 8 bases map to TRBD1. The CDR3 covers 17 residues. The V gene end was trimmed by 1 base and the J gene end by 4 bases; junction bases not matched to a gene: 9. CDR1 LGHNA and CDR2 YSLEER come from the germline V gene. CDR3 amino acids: CASSQVSGQGKYNEQFF. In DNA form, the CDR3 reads TGCGCCAGCAGCCAAGTCTCCGGACAGGGCAAATACAATGAGCAGTTCTTC.

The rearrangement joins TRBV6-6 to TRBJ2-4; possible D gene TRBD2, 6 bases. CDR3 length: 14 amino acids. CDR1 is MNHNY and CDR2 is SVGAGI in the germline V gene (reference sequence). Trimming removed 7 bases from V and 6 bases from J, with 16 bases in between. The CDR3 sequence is CASKEGRRVNIQYF. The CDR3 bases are TGTGCCAGCAAAGAGGGCAGGAGGGTAAACATTCAGTACTTC.

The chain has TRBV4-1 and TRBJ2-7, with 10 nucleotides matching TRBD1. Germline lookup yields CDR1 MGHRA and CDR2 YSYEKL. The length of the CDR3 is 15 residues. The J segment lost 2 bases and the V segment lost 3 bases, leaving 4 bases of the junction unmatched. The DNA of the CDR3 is TGCGCCAGCAGCCAGCCGGGACAGGGGACCTACGAGCAGTACTTC. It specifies CASSQPGQGTYEQYF.

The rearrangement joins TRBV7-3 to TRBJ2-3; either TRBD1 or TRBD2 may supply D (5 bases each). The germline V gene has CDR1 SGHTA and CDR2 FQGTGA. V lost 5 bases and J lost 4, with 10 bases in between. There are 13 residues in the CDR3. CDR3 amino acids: CASSPRGPDTQYF. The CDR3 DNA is TGTGCCAGCAGCCCCCGGGGACCAGATACGCAGTATTTT.

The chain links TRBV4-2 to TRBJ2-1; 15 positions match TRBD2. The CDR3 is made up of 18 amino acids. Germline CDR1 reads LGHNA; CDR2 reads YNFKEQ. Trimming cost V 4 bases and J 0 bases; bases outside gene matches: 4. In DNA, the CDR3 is TGTGCCAGCAGCCCCGGGACTAGCGGGGGGAGCTCCTACAATGAGCAGTTCTTC. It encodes CASSPGTSGGSSYNEQFF.

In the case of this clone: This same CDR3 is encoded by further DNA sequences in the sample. The CDR3: CSVDRGLNTEAFF. CDR3 coding DNA: TGCAGCGTTGACAGGGGGTTGAACACTGAAGCTTTCTTT. The chain uses TRBV29-1 and TRBJ1-1, with TRBD1 identical over 7 bases. Germline V CDR1 and CDR2: SQVTM, ANQGSEA. The ends lost 3 bases at V and 0 bases at J; junction bases unmatched: 1. This CDR3 has 13 residues. Together with reference TRBV29-1 and TRBJ1-1, the CDR3 gives the full variable domain: SAVISQKPSRDICQRGTSLTIQCQVDSQVTMMFWYRQQPGQSLTLIATANQGSEATYESGFVIDKFPISRPNLTFSTLTVSNMSPEDSSIYLCSVDRGLNTEAFFGQGTRLTVV.

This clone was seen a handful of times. Here the CDR3 reads CSASTGVVEPQHF. The CDR3 coding sequence is TGCAGCGCGTCGACAGGGGTAGTGGAGCCCCAGCATTTT. The chain employs TRBV29-1 and TRBJ1-5, with 8 bases matching TRBD1. With V trimmed by 7 bases and J by 8 bases, 10 bases remained unmatched. This CDR3 spans 13 amino acids. The germline V gene encodes CDR1 SQVTM and CDR2 ANQGSEA.